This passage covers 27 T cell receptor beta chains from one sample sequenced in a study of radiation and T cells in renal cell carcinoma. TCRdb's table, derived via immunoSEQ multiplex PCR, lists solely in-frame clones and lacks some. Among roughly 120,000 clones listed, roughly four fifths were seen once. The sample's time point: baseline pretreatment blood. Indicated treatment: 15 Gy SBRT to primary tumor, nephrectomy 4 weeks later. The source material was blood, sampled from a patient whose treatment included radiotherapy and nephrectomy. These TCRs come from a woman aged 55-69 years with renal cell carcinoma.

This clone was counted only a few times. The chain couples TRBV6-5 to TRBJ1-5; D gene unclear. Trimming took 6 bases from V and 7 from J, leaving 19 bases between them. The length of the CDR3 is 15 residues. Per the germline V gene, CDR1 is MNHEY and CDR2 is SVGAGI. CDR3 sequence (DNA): TGTGCCAGCAGAAGGGAGTACAAGTCAATACAGCCCCAGCATTTT. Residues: CASRREYKSIQPQHF.

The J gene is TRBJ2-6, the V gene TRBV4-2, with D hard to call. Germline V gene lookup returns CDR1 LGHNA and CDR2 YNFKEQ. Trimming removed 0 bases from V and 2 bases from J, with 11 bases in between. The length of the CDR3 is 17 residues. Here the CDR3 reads CASSQDGSVAGANVLTF. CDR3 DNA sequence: TGTGCCAGCAGCCAAGATGGGTCGGTTGCTGGGGCCAACGTCCTGACTTTC.

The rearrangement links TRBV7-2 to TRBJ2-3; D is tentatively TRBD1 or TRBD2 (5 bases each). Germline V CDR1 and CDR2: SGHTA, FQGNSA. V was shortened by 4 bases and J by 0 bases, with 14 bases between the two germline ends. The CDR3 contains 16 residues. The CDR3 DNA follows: TGTGCCAGCAGCTCAGGTGGGGGATCTAGCACAGATACGCAGTATTTT. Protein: CASSSGGGSSTDTQYF.

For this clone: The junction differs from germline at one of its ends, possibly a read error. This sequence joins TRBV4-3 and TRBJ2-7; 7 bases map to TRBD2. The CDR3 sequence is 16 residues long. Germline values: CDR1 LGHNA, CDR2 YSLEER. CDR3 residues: CARSQDSRGRTYEQYF. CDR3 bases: TGCGCCCGCAGCCAAGATTCGCGGGGGAGGACCTACGAGCAGTACTTC.

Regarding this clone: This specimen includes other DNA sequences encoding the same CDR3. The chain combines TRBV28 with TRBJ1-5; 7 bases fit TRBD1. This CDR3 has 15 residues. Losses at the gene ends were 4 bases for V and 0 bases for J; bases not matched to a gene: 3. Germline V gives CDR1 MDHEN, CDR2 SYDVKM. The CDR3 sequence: CASSWDSNSNQPQHF. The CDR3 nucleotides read TGTGCCAGCAGTTGGGACAGCAATAGCAATCAGCCCCAGCATTTT.

The chain's CDR3 is CASSLPDGWDGGSPLHF. DNA for the CDR3: TGTGCCAGCAGTTTACCGGATGGGTGGGATGGGGGTTCACCCCTCCACTTT. The J gene is TRBJ1-6, the V gene TRBV28; tentative D call: TRBD1 (5 bases). V lost 2 bases, J lost 9 bases, and 20 bases lay in between. The CDR3 extends over 17 amino acids. Germline CDR1 is MDHEN and CDR2 is SYDVKM. The variable domain in full, completed from reference TRBV28 and TRBJ1-6, reads DVKVTQSSRYLVKRTGEKVFLECVQDMDHENMFWYRQDPGLGLRLIYFSYDVKMKEKGDIPEGYSVSREKKERFSLILESASTNQTSMYLCASSLPDGWDGGSPLHFGNGTRLTVT.

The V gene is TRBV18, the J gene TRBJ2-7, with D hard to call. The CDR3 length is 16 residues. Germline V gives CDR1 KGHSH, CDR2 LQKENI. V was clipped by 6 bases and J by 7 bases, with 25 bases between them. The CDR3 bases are TGTGCCAGCTCCCCAAGCATAGGGTACCTCGGTGGGGAGCAGTACTTC. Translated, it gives CASSPSIGYLGGEQYF.

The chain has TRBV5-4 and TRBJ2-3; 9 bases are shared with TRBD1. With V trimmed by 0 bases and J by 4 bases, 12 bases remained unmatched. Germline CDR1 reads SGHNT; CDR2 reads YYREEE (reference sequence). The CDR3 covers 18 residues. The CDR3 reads CASSLAVGLGQGSDTQYF. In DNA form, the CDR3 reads TGTGCCAGCAGCTTGGCCGTAGGGTTGGGACAGGGTTCAGATACGCAGTATTTT.

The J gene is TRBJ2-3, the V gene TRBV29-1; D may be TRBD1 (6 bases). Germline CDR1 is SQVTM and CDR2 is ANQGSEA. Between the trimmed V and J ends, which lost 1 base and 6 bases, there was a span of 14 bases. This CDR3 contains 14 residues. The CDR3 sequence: CSVEGPTGGDTQYF. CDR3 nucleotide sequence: TGCAGCGTTGAAGGGCCGACAGGCGGGGATACGCAGTATTTT.

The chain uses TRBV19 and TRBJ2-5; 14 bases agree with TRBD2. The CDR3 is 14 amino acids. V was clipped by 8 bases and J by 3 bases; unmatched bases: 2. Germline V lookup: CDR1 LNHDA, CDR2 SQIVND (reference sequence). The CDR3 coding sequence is TGTGCCAGTGGGGGACTAGCGGGAGAAGAGACCCAGTACTTC. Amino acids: CASGGLAGEETQYF.

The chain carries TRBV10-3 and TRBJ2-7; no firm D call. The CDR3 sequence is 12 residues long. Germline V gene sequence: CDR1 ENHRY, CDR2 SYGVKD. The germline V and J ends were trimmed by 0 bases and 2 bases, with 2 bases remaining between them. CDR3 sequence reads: CAISESAYEQYF. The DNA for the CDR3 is TGTGCCATCAGTGAGTCCGCCTACGAGCAGTACTTC.

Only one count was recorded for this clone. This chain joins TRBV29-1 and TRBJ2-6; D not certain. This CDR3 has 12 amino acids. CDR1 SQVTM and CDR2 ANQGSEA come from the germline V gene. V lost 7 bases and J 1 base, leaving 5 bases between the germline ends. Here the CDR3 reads CSARSGANVLTF. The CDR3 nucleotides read TGCAGCGCCCGTTCTGGGGCCAACGTCCTGACTTTC.

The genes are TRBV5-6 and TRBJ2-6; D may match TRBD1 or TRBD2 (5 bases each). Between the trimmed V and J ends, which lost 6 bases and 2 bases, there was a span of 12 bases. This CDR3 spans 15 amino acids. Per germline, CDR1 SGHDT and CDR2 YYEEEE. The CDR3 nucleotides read TGTGCCAGCAACTTAAGGGGACCTGGGGCCAACGTCCTGACTTTC. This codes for CASNLRGPGANVLTF.

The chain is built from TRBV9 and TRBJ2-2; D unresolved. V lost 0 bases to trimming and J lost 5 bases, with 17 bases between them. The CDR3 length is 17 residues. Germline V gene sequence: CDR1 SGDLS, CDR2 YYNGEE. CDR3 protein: CASSVAPLAGPTGELFF. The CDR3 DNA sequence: TGTGCCAGCAGCGTAGCTCCTTTGGCAGGACCGACCGGGGAGCTGTTTTTT.

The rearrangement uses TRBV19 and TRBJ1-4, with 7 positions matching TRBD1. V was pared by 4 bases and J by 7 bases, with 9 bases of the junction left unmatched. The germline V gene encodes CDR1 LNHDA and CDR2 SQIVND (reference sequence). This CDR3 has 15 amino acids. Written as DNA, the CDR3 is TGTGCCAGTAGTAAGGCACAGGGGATGGCTGAAAAACTGTTTTTT. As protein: CASSKAQGMAEKLFF.

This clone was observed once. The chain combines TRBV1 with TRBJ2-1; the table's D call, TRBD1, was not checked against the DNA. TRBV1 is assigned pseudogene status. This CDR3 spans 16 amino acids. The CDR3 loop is CTSSQVEGVSYNEQFF. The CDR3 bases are TGCACCAGCAGCCAAGTAGAAGGGGTGTCCTACAATGAGCAGTTCTTC.

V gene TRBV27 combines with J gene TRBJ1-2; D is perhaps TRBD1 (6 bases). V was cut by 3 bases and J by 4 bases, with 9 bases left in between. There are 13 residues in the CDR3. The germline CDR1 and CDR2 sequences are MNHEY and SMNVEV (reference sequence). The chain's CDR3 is CASSFAQGYGYTF. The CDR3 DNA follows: TGTGCCAGCAGTTTCGCACAGGGCTATGGCTACACCTTC.

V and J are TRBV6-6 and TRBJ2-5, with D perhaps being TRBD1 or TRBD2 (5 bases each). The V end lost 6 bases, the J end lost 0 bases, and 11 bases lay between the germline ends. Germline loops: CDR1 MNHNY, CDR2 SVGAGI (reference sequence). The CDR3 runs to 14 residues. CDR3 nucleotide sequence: TGTGCCAGCAGCCCGGGACCTTACCAAGAGACCCAGTACTTC. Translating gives CASSPGPYQETQYF.

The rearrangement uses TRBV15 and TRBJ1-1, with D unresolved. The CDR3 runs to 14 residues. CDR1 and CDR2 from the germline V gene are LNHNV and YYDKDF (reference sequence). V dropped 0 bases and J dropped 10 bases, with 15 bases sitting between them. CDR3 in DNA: TGTGCCACCAGCAGAGATAAGGGTGGTCTGGGAGCTTTCTTT. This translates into CATSRDKGGLGAFF.

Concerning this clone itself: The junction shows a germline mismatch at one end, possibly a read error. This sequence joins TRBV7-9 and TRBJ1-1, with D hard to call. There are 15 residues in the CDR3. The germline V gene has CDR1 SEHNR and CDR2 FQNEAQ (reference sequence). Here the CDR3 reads CVSSLGGSLNTEAFF. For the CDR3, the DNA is TGTGTCAGCAGCTTAGGAGGAAGTCTGAACACTGAAGCTTTCTTT.

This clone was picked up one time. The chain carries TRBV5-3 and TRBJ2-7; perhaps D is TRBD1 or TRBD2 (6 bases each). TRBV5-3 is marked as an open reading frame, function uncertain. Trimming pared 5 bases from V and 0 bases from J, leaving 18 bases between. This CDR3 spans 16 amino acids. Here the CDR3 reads CARSPLRDKSSYEQYF. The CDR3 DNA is TGTGCCAGAAGTCCTTTGCGGGACAAAAGCTCCTACGAGCAGTACTTC.

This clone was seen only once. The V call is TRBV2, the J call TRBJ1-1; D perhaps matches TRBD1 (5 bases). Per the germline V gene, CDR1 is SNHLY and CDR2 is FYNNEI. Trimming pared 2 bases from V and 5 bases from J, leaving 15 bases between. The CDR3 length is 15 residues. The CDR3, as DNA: TGTGCCAGCAGTGAAATGGGTCCGGGACGGACTGAAGCTTTCTTT. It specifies CASSEMGPGRTEAFF.

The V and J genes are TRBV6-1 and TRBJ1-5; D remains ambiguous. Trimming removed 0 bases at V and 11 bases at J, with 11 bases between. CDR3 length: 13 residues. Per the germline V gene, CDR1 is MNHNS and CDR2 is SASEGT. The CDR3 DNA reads TGTGCCAGCAGTGAAGCTCGAGGATCATCCCAGCATTTT. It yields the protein CASSEARGSSQHF.

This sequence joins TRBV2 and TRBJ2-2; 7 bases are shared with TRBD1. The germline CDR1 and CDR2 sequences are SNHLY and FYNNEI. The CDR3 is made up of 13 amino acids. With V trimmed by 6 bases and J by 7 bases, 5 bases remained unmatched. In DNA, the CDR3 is TGTGCCAGCAGGGAACAGGGGAACGGGGAGCTGTTTTTT. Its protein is CASREQGNGELFF.

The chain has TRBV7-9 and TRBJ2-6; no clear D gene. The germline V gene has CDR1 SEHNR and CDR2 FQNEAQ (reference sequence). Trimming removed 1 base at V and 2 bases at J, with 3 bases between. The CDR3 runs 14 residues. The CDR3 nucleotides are TGTGCCAGCAGCTTAGGGGCTGGGGCCAACGTCCTGACTTTC. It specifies CASSLGAGANVLTF.

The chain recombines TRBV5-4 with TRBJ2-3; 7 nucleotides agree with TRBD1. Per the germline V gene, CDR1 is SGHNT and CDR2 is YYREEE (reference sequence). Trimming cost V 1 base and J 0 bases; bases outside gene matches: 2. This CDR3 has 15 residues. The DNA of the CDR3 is TGTGCCAGCAGCTTGCAGACAGGGAGCACAGATACGCAGTATTTT. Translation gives CASSLQTGSTDTQYF.

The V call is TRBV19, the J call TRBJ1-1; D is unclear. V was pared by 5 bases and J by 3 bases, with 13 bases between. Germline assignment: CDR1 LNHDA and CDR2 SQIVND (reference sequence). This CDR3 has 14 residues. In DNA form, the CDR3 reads TGTGCCAGTAGTGGGAACTCCCAGCACACTGAAGCTTTCTTT. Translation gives CASSGNSQHTEAFF.